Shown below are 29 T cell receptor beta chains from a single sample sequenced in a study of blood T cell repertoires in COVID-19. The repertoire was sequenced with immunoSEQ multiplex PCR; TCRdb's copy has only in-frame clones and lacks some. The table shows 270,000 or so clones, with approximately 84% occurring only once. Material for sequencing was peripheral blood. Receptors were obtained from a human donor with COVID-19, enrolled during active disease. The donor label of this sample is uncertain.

The CDR3 bases are TGTGCCACCAGCAGACCAGGGGGACTTAATGAAAAACTGTTTTTT. Protein sequence: CATSRPGGLNEKLFF. This chain links TRBV15 with TRBJ1-4, with 7 bases identical to TRBD1. The V gene's germline CDR1 is LNHNV and CDR2 YYDKDF (reference sequence). CDR3 length equals 15 residues. The V segment lost 2 bases and the J segment 4 bases; nucleotides outside the gene matches: 4.

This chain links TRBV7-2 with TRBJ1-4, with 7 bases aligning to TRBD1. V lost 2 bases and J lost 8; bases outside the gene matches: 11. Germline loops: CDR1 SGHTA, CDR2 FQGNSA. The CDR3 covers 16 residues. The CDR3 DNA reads TGTGCCAGCAGCTTATCTATAGGGGCAGGGGGGGAAAAACTGTTTTTT. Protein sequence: CASSLSIGAGGEKLFF.

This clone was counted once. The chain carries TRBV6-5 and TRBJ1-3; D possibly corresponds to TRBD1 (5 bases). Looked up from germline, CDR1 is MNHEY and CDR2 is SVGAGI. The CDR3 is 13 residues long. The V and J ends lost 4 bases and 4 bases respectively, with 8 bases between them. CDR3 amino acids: CASSWAGGNTIYF. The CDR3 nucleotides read TGTGCCAGCAGTTGGGCAGGGGGAAACACCATATATTTT.

The CDR3 spells CASSQGKGRNSPLHF. CDR3 nucleotides: TGTGCCAGCAGCCAAGGCAAGGGGCGAAATTCACCCCTCCACTTT. The J gene is TRBJ1-6, the V gene TRBV3-1 (or the pseudogene TRBV3-2), with D tentatively TRBD1 (5 bases). The CDR3 extends over 15 amino acids. Trimming removed 1 base at V and 7 bases at J, with 11 bases between. The germline V gene has CDR1 LGHDT and CDR2 YNNKEL (reference sequence).

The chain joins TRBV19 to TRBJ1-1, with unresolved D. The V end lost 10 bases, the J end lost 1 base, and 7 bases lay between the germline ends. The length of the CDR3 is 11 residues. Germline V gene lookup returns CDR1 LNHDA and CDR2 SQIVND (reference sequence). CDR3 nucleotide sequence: TGTGCCACCTATAGGAACACTGAAGCTTTCTTT. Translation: CATYRNTEAFF.

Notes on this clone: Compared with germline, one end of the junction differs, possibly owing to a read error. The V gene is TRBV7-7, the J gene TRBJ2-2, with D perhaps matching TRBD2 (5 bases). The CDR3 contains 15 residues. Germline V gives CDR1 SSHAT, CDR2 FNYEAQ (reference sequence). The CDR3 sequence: CASSPGNPGTGELFF. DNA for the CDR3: TGTGCTAGCAGCCCCGGGAACCCTGGGACCGGGGAGCTGTTTTTT.

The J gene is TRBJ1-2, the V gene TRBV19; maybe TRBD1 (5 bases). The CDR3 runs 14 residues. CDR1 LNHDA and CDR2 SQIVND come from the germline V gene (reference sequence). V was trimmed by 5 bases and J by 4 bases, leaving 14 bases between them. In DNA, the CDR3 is TGTGCCAGTAGTGAGACAGCTGACGCCTATGGCTACACCTTC. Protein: CASSETADAYGYTF.

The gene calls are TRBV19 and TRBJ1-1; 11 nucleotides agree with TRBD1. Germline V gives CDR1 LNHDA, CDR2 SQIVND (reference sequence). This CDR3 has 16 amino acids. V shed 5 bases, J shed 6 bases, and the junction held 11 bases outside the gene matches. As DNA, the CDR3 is TGTGCCAGTAGTGGGACAGGGGGTGGGGATGGGGCTGAAGCTTTCTTT. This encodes CASSGTGGGDGAEAFF.

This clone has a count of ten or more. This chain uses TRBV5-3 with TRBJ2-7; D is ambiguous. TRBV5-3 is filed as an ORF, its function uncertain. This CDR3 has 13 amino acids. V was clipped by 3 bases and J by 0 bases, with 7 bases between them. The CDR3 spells CARSSVVSYEQYF. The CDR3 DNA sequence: TGTGCCAGAAGCTCGGTAGTCTCCTACGAGCAGTACTTC.

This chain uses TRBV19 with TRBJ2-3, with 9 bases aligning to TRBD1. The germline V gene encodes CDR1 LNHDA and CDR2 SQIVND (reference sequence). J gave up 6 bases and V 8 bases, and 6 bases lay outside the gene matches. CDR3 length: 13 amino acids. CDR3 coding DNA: TGTGCCAGTGAGGGACAGGGATCCGATACGCAGTATTTT. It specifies CASEGQGSDTQYF.

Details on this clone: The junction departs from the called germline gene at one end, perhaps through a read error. The CDR3 sequence is CASSLRSPAPLHF. DNA of the CDR3: TGTGCCAGCAGCCTCCGGTCCCCTGCACCACTCCACTTT. The J gene is TRBJ1-6, the V gene TRBV14; D gene unclear. Germline values: CDR1 SGHDN, CDR2 FVKESK. This CDR3 has 13 amino acids.

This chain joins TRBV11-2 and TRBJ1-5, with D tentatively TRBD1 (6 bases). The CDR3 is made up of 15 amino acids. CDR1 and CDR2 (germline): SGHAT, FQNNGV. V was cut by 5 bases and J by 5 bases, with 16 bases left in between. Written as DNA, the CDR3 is TGTGCCAGCAGCCCCGTGGCAGGGGCCGATCAGCCCCAGCATTTT. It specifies CASSPVAGADQPQHF.

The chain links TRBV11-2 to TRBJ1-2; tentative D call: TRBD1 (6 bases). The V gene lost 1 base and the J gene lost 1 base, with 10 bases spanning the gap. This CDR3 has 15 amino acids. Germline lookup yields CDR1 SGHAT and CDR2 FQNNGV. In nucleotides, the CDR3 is TGTGCCAGCAGCTTAGCACAGGGCTTTAACTATGGCTACACCTTC. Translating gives CASSLAQGFNYGYTF.

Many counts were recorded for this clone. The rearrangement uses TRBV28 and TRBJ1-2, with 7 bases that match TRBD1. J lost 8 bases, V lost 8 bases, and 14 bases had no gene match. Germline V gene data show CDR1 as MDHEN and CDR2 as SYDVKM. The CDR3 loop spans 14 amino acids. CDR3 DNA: TGTGCCAGCTCCAACCCAACGACAGGGAAAGGCTACACCTTC. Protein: CASSNPTTGKGYTF.

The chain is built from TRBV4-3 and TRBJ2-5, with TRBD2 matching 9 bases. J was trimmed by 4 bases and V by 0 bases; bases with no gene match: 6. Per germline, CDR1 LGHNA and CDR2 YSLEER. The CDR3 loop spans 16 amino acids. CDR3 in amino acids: CASSQEITAGGETQYF. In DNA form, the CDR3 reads TGCGCCAGCAGCCAAGAGATAACAGCGGGAGGAGAGACCCAGTACTTC.

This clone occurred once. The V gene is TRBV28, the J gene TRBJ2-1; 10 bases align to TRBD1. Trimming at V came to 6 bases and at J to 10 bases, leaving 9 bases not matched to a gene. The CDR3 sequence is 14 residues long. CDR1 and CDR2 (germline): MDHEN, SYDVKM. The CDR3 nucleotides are TGTGCCAGCAGAGGGACAGGGGCGCTATACGAGCAGTTCTTC. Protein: CASRGTGALYEQFF.

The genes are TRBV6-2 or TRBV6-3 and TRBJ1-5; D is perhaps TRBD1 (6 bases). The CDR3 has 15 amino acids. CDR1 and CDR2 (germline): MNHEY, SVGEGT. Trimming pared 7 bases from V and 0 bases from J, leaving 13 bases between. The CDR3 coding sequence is TGTGCCAGCACCCCTGGACAGTATAGCAATCAGCCCCAGCATTTT. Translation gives CASTPGQYSNQPQHF.

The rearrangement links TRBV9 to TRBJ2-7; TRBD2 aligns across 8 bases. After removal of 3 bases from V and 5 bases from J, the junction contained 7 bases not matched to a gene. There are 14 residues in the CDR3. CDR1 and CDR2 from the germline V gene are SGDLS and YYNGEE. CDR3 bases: TGTGCCAGCAGCGCCAGCGGGAGCCGGAACGAGCAGTACTTC. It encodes CASSASGSRNEQYF. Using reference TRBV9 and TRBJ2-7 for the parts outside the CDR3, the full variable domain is DSGVTQTPKHLITATGQRVTLRCSPRSGDLSVYWYQQSLDQGLQFLIQYYNGEERAKGNILERFSAQQFPDLHSELNLSSLELGDSALYFCASSASGSRNEQYFGPGTRLTVT.

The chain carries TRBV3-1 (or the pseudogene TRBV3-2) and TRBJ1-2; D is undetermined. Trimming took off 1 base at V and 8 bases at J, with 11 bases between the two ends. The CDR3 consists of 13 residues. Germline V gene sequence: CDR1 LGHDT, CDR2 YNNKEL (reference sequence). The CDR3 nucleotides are TGTGCCAGCAGCCAAGGACTGACGTGGGGCTACACCTTC. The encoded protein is CASSQGLTWGYTF.

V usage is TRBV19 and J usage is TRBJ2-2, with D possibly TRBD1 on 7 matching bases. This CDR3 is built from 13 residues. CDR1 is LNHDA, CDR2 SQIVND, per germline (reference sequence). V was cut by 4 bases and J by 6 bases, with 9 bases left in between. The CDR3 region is CASSTRGAGELFF. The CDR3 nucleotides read TGTGCCAGTAGTACCAGGGGGGCCGGGGAGCTGTTTTTT.

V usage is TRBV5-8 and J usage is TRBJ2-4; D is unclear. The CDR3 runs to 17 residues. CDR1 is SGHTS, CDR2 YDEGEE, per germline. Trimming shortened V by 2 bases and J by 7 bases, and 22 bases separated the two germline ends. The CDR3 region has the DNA TGTGCCAGCAGCTTCCTTTACAGTACTCCGAGTGCTAACATTCAGTACTTC. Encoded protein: CASSFLYSTPSANIQYF.

CDR3 protein: CASSLMRSSTYEQYF. CDR3 sequence (DNA): TGTGCCAGCAGCTTGATGAGGTCTAGTACCTACGAGCAGTACTTC. The rearrangement joins TRBV5-4 to TRBJ2-7; D not certain. Trimming cost V 1 base and J 2 bases, with 13 bases left between them. CDR1 SGHNT and CDR2 YYREEE come from the germline V gene (reference sequence). The CDR3 extends over 15 amino acids.

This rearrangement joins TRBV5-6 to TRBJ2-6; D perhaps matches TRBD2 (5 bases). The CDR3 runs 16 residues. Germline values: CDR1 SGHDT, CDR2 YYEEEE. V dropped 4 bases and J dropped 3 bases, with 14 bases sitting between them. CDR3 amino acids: CASSQLEGFGANVLTF. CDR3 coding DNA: TGTGCCAGCAGCCAATTAGAGGGCTTTGGGGCCAACGTCCTGACTTTC.

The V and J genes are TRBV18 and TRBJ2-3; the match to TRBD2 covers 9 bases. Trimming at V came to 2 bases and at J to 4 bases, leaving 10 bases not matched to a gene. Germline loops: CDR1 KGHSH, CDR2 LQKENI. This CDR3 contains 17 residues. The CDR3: CASSPVFGREGADTQYF. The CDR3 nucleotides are TGTGCCAGCTCACCAGTCTTCGGGCGGGAGGGTGCAGATACGCAGTATTTT. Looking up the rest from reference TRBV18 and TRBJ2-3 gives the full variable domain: NAGVMQNPRHLVRRRGQEARLRCSPMKGHSHVYWYRQLPEEGLKFMVYLQKENIIDESGMPKERFSAEFPKEGPSILRIQQVVRGDSAAYFCASSPVFGREGADTQYFGPGTRLTVL.

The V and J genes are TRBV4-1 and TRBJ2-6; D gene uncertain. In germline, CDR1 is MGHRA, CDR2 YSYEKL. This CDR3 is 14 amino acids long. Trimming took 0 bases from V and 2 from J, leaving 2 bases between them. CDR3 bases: TGCGCCAGCAGCCAAGACACTGGGGCCAACGTCCTGACTTTC. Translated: CASSQDTGANVLTF.

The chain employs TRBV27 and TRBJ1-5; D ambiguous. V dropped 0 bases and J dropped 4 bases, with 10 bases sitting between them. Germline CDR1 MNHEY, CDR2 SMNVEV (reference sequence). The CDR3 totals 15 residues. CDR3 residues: CASSLSSRENQPQHF. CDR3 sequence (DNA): TGTGCCAGCAGTTTATCGTCGAGGGAGAATCAGCCCCAGCATTTT.

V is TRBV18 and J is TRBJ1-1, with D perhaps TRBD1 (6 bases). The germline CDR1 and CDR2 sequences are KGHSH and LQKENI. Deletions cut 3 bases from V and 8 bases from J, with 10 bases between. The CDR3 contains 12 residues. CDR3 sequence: CASSPLTGEAFF. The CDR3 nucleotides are TGTGCCAGCTCACCCCTAACAGGGGAAGCTTTCTTT.

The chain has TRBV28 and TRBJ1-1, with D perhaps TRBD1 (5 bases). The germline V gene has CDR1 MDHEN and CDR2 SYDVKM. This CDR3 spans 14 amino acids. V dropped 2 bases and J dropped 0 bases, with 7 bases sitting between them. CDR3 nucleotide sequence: TGTGCCAGCAGTTTACGACAGATGAACACTGAAGCTTTCTTT. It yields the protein CASSLRQMNTEAFF. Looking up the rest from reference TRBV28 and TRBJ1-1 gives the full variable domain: DVKVTQSSRYLVKRTGEKVFLECVQDMDHENMFWYRQDPGLGLRLIYFSYDVKMKEKGDIPEGYSVSREKKERFSLILESASTNQTSMYLCASSLRQMNTEAFFGQGTRLTVV.

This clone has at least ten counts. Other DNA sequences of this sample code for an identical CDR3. The CDR3 here is CASSLGGQRNYGYTF. DNA for the CDR3: TGCGCCAGCAGCTTGGGGGGACAGCGGAACTATGGCTACACCTTC. J is TRBJ1-2 and V is TRBV5-1; TRBD1 matches at 7 bases. CDR1 SGHRS and CDR2 YFSETQ come from the germline V gene. The CDR3 runs to 15 residues. Losses at the gene ends were 0 bases for V and 2 bases for J; bases not matched to a gene: 4.